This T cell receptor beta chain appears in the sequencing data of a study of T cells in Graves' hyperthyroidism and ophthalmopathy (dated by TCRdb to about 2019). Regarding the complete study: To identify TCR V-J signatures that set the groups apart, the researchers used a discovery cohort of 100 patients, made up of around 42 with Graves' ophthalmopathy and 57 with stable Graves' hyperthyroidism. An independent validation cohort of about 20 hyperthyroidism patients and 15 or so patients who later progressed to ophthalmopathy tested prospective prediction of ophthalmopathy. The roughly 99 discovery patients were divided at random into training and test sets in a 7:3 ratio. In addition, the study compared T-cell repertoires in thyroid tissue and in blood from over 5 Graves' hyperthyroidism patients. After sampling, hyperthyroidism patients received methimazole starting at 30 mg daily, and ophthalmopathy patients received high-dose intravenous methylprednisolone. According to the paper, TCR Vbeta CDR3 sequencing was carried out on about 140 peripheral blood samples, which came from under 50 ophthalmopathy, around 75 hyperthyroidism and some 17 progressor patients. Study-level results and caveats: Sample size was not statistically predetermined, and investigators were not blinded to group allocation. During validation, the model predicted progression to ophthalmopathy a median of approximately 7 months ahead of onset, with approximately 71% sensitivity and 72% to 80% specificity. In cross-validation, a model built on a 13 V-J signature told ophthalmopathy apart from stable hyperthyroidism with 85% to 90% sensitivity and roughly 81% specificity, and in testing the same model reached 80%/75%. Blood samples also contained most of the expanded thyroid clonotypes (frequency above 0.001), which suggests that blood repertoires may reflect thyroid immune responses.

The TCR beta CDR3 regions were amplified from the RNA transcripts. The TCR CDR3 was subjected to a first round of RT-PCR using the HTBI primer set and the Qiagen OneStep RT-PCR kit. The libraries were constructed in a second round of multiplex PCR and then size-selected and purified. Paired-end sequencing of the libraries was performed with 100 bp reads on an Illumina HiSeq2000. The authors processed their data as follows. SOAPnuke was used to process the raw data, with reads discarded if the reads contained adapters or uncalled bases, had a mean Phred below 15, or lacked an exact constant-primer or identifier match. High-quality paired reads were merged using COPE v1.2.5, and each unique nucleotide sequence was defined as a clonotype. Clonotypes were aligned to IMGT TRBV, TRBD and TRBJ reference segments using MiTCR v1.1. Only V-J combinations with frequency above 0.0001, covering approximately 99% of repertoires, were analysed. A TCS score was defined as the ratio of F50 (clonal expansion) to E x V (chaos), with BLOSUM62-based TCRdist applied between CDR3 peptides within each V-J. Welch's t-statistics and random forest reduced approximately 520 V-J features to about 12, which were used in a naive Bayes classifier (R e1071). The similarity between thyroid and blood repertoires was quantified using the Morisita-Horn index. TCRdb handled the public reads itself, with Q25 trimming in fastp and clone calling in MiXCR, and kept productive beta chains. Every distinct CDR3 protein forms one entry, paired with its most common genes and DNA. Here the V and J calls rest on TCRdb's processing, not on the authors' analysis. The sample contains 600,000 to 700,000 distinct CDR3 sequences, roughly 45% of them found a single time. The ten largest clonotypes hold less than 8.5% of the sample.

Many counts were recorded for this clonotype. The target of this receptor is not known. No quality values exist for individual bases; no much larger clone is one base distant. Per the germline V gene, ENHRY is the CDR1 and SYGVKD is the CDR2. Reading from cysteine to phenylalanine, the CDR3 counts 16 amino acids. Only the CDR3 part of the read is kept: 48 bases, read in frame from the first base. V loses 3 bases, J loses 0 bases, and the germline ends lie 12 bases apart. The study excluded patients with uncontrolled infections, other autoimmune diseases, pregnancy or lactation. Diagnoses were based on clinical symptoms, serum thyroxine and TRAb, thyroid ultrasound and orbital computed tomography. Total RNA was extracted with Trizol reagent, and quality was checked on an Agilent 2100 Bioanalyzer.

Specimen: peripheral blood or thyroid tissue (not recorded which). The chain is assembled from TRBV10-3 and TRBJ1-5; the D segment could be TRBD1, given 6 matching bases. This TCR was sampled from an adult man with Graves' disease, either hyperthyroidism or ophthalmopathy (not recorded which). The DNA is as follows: TGTGCCATCAGTGAACAGGGACCAAATAGCAATCAGCCCCAGCATTTT. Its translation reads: CAISEQGPNSNQPQHF.